The entry below describes one T cell receptor beta chain. What it binds is unknown. At sampling all donors were nominally healthy, likely with unrecorded immune exposures. PCR used 60 Vbeta primers and 13 Jbeta primers. Sequencing was performed with immunoSEQ multiplex PCR; in TCRdb, only in-frame clones are kept and a portion is missing. The table shows approximately 120,000 clones, with 78% occurring only once. The data stem from a study of cytomegalovirus exposure and HLA in healthy donors. Overall study findings and caveats: An analysis done earlier found most TCR beta V segments productive about 90% or about 30% of the time.

The CDR3 sequence is 12 residues long. The V gene lost 4 bases and the J gene lost 1 base, with 6 bases spanning the gap. Germline V gene data show CDR1 as SGHDT and CDR2 as YYEEEE. This TCR came from a man aged 40-50 years in good health and CMV-seronegative. The sample was PBMCs. This chain joins TRBV5-6 and TRBJ2-7; D is ambiguous. The CDR3 spells CASSKRSYEQYF. The CDR3, as DNA: TGTGCCAGCAGCAAGAGGTCCTACGAGCAGTACTTC.